These T cell receptor beta chains were read from a single sample in a study of T cell responses to AZD1222 COVID-19 vaccine. Assay used: immunoSEQ multiplex PCR; TCRdb lists only in-frame clones, some missing. The profile shows tens of thousands of clones, approximately 85% of them singletons. The input for sequencing was peripheral blood, taken 28 days after the second AZD1222 dose. Every receptor here comes from an adult who received the AZD1222 COVID-19 vaccine. The CDR3 runs from the conserved cysteine through the conserved F or W. The D gene is left open where the match is weak. Clone size is not always given. Where it is, it says once, few, many or a class for expanded clones.

NA,15,TRBJ1-4,NA,TRBV4-3,TGCGCCAGCAGCCAGGAGCGTGACGGGAATGAAAAACTGTTTTTT,CASSQERDGNEKLFF
NA,12,TRBJ2-5,NA,TRBV2,TGTGCCAGCAGTGCACTACAAGAGACCCAGTACTTC,CASSALQETQYF
few,12,TRBJ1-1,NA,TRBV7-9,TGTGCCAGCAGCTTAGTCCACACTGAAGCTTTCTTT,CASSLVHTEAFF
NA,14,TRBJ1-5,NA,TRBV18,TGTGCCAGCTCACTCCGACGGATCAATCAGCCCCAGCATTTT,CASSLRRINQPQHF
few,17,TRBJ1-3,NA,TRBV5-1,TGCGCCAGCAGCTTGGGTGGCAGGGGTGCTGCTGGAAACACCATATATTTT,CASSLGGRGAAGNTIYF
few,15,TRBJ2-7,NA,TRBV4-2,TGTGCCAGCAGCCAAGTATTGGGCAGGGAGTACGAGCAGTACTTC,CASSQVLGREYEQYF
NA,14,TRBJ1-2,NA,TRBV5-1,TGCGCCAGCACCCGGGACGGCGCTAACTATGGCTACACCTTC,CASTRDGANYGYTF
once,13,TRBJ2-1,NA,TRBV15,TGTGCCACCAGCAGTAGCCACCTCGGGGAGCAGTTCTTC,CATSSSHLGEQFF
NA,14,TRBJ1-1,TRBD1,TRBV28,TGTGCCAGCAGTTCCGGGACAGGGCGGGCTGAAGCTTTCTTT,CASSSGTGRAEAFF
NA,12,TRBJ2-1,NA,TRBV5-8,TGTGCCAGCAGCTTACACGGCGATGAGCAGTTCTTC,CASSLHGDEQFF
NA,15,TRBJ2-3,NA,TRBV5-4,TGTGCCAGCAGCTTAAAAGTGGTACCCACAGATACGCAGTATTTT,CASSLKVVPTDTQYF
few,15,TRBJ1-4,NA,TRBV28,TGTGCCAGCAGTCCACCGACAGGTGTTAATGAAAAACTGTTTTTT,CASSPPTGVNEKLFF
NA,13,TRBJ2-7,NA,TRBV7-6,TGTGCCAGCAGCTTAACACCCTCCTACGAGCAGTACTTC,CASSLTPSYEQYF
NA,13,TRBJ1-4,TRBD1,TRBV6-4,TGTGCCAGCAGCAGGGGGCAAGGTGAAAAACTGTTTTTT,CASSRGQGEKLFF
NA,17,TRBJ1-1,NA,TRBV5-8,TGTGCCAGCAGCTTGGTCCTCGGCGGGGACCTGGAGGGAGTAGCTTTCTTT,CASSLVLGGDLEGVAFF
once,14,TRBJ2-5,TRBD2,TRBV7-9,TGTGCCAGCAGCCCCGGGACTAGCGGAGAGACCCAGTACTTC,CASSPGTSGETQYF
NA,17,TRBJ2-2,NA,TRBV3-1/TRBV3-2,TGTGCCAGCAGCCACGGGGGCGGCGGGGACAACACCGGGGAGCTGTTTTTT,CASSHGGGGDNTGELFF
NA,14,TRBJ1-2,NA,TRBV28,TGTGCCAGCACACCCCCGGGCGGGAACTATGGCTACACCTTC,CASTPPGGNYGYTF
NA,16,TRBJ2-7,NA,TRBV7-5,NA,CARSPLWGQGTHEQYF
NA,13,TRBJ1-2,NA,TRBV27,TGTGCCAGCAGTTTTGACGGGACCTATGGCTACACCTTC,CASSFDGTYGYTF
once,16,TRBJ2-1,TRBD2,TRBV9,TGTGCCAGCAGCGTAGATCCTAGCGGGAGTCGGGGTGAGCAGTTCTTC,CASSVDPSGSRGEQFF
NA,14,TRBJ1-5,TRBD1,TRBV2,TGTGCCAGCAGCCAAGACAGGGGCTATCAGCCCCAGCATTTT,CASSQDRGYQPQHF
NA,16,TRBJ2-7,NA,TRBV7-2,TGTGCCAGCAGCTTAGTACAGAGACTAAGCTCCTACGAGCAGTACTTC,CASSLVQRLSSYEQYF
NA,16,TRBJ2-1,TRBD1,TRBV27,TGTGCCAGCAGACTCACAGGGGGCGCTCGGGGCGATGAGCAGTTCTTC,CASRLTGGARGDEQFF
NA,13,TRBJ1-4,TRBD1,TRBV24-1,TGTGCCACCAGTCCCAGGGGGGGTGAAAAACTGTTTTTT,CATSPRGGEKLFF
NA,14,TRBJ2-7,TRBD1,TRBV7-8,TGTGCCAGCAACCGACAGGGACCACGGTACGAGCAGTACTTC,CASNRQGPRYEQYF
NA,14,TRBJ1-4,TRBD1,TRBV2,TGTGCCAGCAGCGCCGGGACAGGGGCGGAAAAACTGTTTTTT,CASSAGTGAEKLFF
few,14,TRBJ1-5,NA,TRBV4-3,TGCGCCAGCAGCCCTTCGGGGGGCAATCAGCCCCAGCATTTT,CASSPSGGNQPQHF
NA,16,TRBJ1-5,NA,TRBV7-2,TGTGCCAGCAGCTTAGCCGCGGTCGGGGGCAATCAGCCCCAGCATTTT,CASSLAAVGGNQPQHF
NA,16,TRBJ1-1,NA,TRBV6-1,TGTGCCAGCAGTGAACGGGCAGGGAGGATGAACACTGAAGCTTTCTTT,CASSERAGRMNTEAFF
NA,14,TRBJ2-2,NA,TRBV24-1,TGTGCCACCAGTGATTTTACTGGGACCGGGGAGCTGTTTTTT,CATSDFTGTGELFF
few,13,TRBJ1-1,NA,TRBV29-1,TGCAGCGTTGAGCGGCAGGGGAACACTGAAGCTTTCTTT,CSVERQGNTEAFF
few,16,TRBJ1-3,TRBD1,TRBV6-1,TGTGCCAGCAGTGCGGACAGGGGGATCCCTGGAAACACCATATATTTT,CASSADRGIPGNTIYF
NA,14,TRBJ1-5,TRBD1,TRBV19,TGTGCCAGTAGGAGGACAGGGGAGGCTCAGCCCCAGCATTTT,CASRRTGEAQPQHF
once,13,TRBJ2-7,NA,TRBV5-5,TGTGCCAGCAGCTTGAGACCGGAAGTCGAGCAGTACTTC,CASSLRPEVEQYF
once,13,TRBJ1-2,NA,TRBV28,TGTGCCAGCAGAACAGGGAACGAACATGGCTACACCTTC,CASRTGNEHGYTF
NA,13,TRBJ2-7,NA,TRBV24-1,TGTGCGCCCGCCGAGGGGAGAACCTACGAGCAGTACTTC,CAPAEGRTYEQYF
NA,14,TRBJ2-2,NA,TRBV28,TGTGCCAGCATAGGTAGCGGGAACACCGGGGAGCTGTTTTTT,CASIGSGNTGELFF
NA,17,TRBJ1-3,NA,TRBV7-2,TGTGCCAGCAGCTTAATGTACGCGATTCACTCTGGAAACACCATATATTTT,CASSLMYAIHSGNTIYF
NA,17,TRBJ2-6,TRBD2,TRBV7-2,TGTGCCAGCAGCAAGGGACTAGCGGGAGCTGGGGCCAACGTCCTGACTTTC,CASSKGLAGAGANVLTF
NA,12,TRBJ2-7,NA,TRBV12-3/TRBV12-4,TGTGCCAGCAGTTTTCAGGGTAACGAGCAGTACTTC,CASSFQGNEQYF
NA,17,TRBJ2-1,NA,TRBV7-6,TGTGCCAGCAGCTTACCCGGGACGAGGAGCTCCTACAATGAGCAGTTCTTC,CASSLPGTRSSYNEQFF
NA,11,TRBJ1-1,NA,TRBV25-1,TGTGCCAGCAGTCCAGGGGAGGGTGCTTTCTTT,CASSPGEGAFF
NA,11,TRBJ1-1,NA,TRBV28,TGTGCCAGCAGCTACAGGGCTGAAGCTTTCTTT,CASSYRAEAFF
NA,14,TRBJ2-3,TRBD2,TRBV2,TGTGCCAGCAGTTTCGGGAGGGCAGCTGATACGCAGTATTTT,CASSFGRAADTQYF
NA,13,TRBJ1-2,TRBD1,TRBV2,TGTGCCAGCACCCTGACAGGGAACTATGGCTACACCTTC,CASTLTGNYGYTF
few,12,TRBJ1-1,NA,TRBV28,TGTGCCAGCAGTCTCGATGGCACTGAAGCTTTCTTT,CASSLDGTEAFF
NA,15,TRBJ1-2,NA,TRBV4-1,TGCGCCAGCAGCCACCCTGAGGGTTGGAACTATGGCTACACCTTC,CASSHPEGWNYGYTF
NA,15,TRBJ1-2,NA,TRBV29-1,TGCAGCGTTGATAGAGGGACGCTCGAGGACTCTGGCTACACCTTC,CSVDRGTLEDSGYTF
NA,17,TRBJ2-2,NA,TRBV9,TGTGCCAGCAGCGAACCAGATACTAGCTGGAACACCGGGGAGCTGTTTTTT,CASSEPDTSWNTGELFF